The 18 T cell receptor beta chains below come from one sample, sequenced in a study of regulatory T cells in long-lasting Graves disease. With iRepertoire HTBI primers and Arm-PCR of CDR3 regions, TCR beta libraries were built. TCRdb re-called the multiplex PCR reads with MiXCR, one entry per CDR3 protein. The data contain fewer than 650,000 distinct CDR3 sequences, 15% to 20% of them singletons. The time point denotes: newly diagnosed GD, antithyroid drugs for less than 3 months. The TCR library was made from RNA that had been extracted from PBMCs in TRIzol. Another study also made use of these data, one on T cells in Graves' hyperthyroidism and ophthalmopathy.

Sequences were derived from peripheral blood mononuclear cells (PBMCs), sampled at new diagnosis, from a patient treated with antithyroid drugs. The receptors derive from a man younger than 35 with Graves disease.

This clonotype has a handful of counts. V usage is TRBV4-1 and J usage is TRBJ1-2; no firm D call. Deletions cut 3 bases from V and 3 bases from J, with 14 bases between. CDR1 and CDR2 (germline): MGHRA, YSYEKL. The CDR3 has 15 amino acids. CDR3 DNA sequence: TGCGCCAGCAGCCATCCACCCCGGGGAGACTATGGCTACACCTTC. Its protein product is CASSHPPRGDYGYTF.

The V call is TRBV30, the J call TRBJ1-6; D ambiguous. Per the germline V gene, CDR1 is GTSNPN and CDR2 is SVGIG (reference sequence). With 1 base removed from V and 10 bases from J, the gap between germline ends came to 5 bases. The CDR3 sequence is 11 residues long. The chain's CDR3 is CAWSALSPLHF. For the CDR3, the DNA is TGTGCCTGGAGTGCCTTATCACCCCTCCACTTT.

This clonotype occurred many times. The rearrangement links TRBV6-1 to TRBJ2-2; 7 bases map to TRBD1. CDR1 MNHNS and CDR2 SASEGT come from the germline V gene. This CDR3 has 14 amino acids. The trim removed 6 bases at V and 5 bases at J, leaving 6 bases unmatched. CDR3 region: CASRRDRETGELFF. The CDR3 DNA reads TGTGCCAGCAGGAGAGACAGGGAGACCGGGGAGCTGTTTTTT.

This chain connects TRBV7-8 to TRBJ2-2; 10 nucleotides match TRBD2. Trimming cost V 2 bases and J 3 bases; bases outside gene matches: 9. This CDR3 has 18 residues. Germline V lookup: CDR1 SGHVS, CDR2 FQNEAQ. The CDR3 sequence: CASSLISAGGSHTGELFF. The CDR3 DNA reads as TGTGCCAGCAGCTTAATCTCAGCGGGAGGGTCCCACACCGGGGAGCTGTTTTTT.

The chain uses TRBV9 and TRBJ2-1; 11 bases match TRBD2. The CDR3 has 19 residues. V shed 1 base, J shed 12 bases, and the junction held 21 bases outside the gene matches. The germline V gene has CDR1 SGDLS and CDR2 YYNGEE. CDR3 nucleotides: TGTGCCAGCAGCGTAACAACCAAGGCGGGCCTAGCGGGAGGTGCCGGGCAGTTCTTC. Protein: CASSVTTKAGLAGGAGQFF.

This clonotype was recorded at least ten times. The CDR3 DNA is TGTGCCAGCAGCCACAACGAAAACATTCAGTACTTC. Its protein is CASSHNENIQYF. The chain combines TRBV12-3 or TRBV12-4 with TRBJ2-4; D unresolved. V was shortened by 6 bases and J by 5 bases, with 8 bases between the two germline ends. The length of the CDR3 is 12 residues.

This clonotype has more than one count but fewer than ten. Here the CDR3 reads CASTLTGANEKLFF. For the CDR3, the DNA is TGTGCCAGCACCCTGACAGGGGCGAATGAAAAACTGTTTTTT. The rearrangement uses TRBV28 and TRBJ1-4; 8 bases are shared with TRBD1. The CDR3 has 14 residues. V trimming: 7 bases; J trimming: 5 bases; junction bases outside the gene matches: 6. CDR1 and CDR2 from the germline V gene are MDHEN and SYDVKM.

This clonotype was counted only a few times. J is TRBJ2-4 and V is TRBV6-1, with D possibly being TRBD2 (5 bases). This CDR3 spans 13 amino acids. Trimming removed 6 bases at V and 7 bases at J, with 13 bases between. Germline V CDR1 and CDR2: MNHNS, SASEGT. CDR3 region: CASRVGGGNIQYF. The DNA of the CDR3 is TGTGCCAGCAGGGTAGGAGGCGGGAACATTCAGTACTTC.

This clonotype has a handful of counts. The chain combines TRBV6-2 or TRBV6-3 with TRBJ2-3; D might be TRBD1 (6 bases). The length of the CDR3 is 14 residues. CDR1 is MNHEY, CDR2 SVGEGT, per germline. The V end was cut by 2 bases, the J end by 3 bases, with 9 bases between. The CDR3 region is CASSYPTGTDTQYF. CDR3 in DNA: TGTGCCAGCAGTTACCCGACAGGAACAGATACGCAGTATTTT.

This clonotype has a count of ten or more. The rearrangement links TRBV10-2 to TRBJ1-2; no reliable D call. The CDR3 covers 15 residues. Germline V gene sequence: CDR1 WSHSY, CDR2 SAAADI. V was cut by 2 bases and J by 4 bases, with 14 bases left in between. The CDR3 region is CASSETSAAFYGYTF. As DNA, the CDR3 is TGCGCCAGCAGTGAGACTAGCGCCGCTTTCTATGGCTACACCTTC.

This clonotype was observed at least ten times. The chain joins TRBV28 to TRBJ1-6, with D possibly being TRBD1 (5 bases). Germline values: CDR1 MDHEN, CDR2 SYDVKM. Trimming stripped 11 bases from V and 7 bases from J, with 15 bases between. The CDR3 is made up of 13 amino acids. CDR3 bases: TGTGCCGCAAGGGGAGAAGGGAATTCACCCCTCCACTTT. Protein: CAARGEGNSPLHF.

The chain couples TRBV7-9 to TRBJ2-1; D is unclear. CDR1 is SEHNR and CDR2 is FQNEAQ in the germline V gene (reference sequence). With 5 bases removed from V and 10 bases from J, the gap between germline ends came to 15 bases. The CDR3 covers 13 residues. CDR3 nucleotides: TGTGCCAGCAGCCCCCCGAGCTCTGGCGAGCAGTTCTTC. Its protein product is CASSPPSSGEQFF.

Only a few counts were recorded for this clonotype. The V and J genes are TRBV6-1 and TRBJ2-3, with D unresolved. The CDR3 spans 17 residues. The V gene's germline CDR1 is MNHNS and CDR2 SASEGT. V was trimmed by 6 bases and J by 0 bases, leaving 19 bases between them. CDR3 nucleotides: TGTGCCAGCAGAGAGGCCCAAGGGCGTTTTAGCACAGATACGCAGTATTTT. This encodes CASREAQGRFSTDTQYF.

At least ten counts were recorded for this clonotype. The V gene is TRBV12-3 or TRBV12-4, the J gene TRBJ2-3, with 12 nucleotides matching TRBD2. The CDR3 spans 16 residues. The junction had 5 bases not matched to a gene; V was cut back by 5 bases and J by 2 bases. In DNA, the CDR3 is TGTGCCAGCAGTCCCCGACTAGCGGGAGACACAGATACGCAGTATTTT. Its protein is CASSPRLAGDTDTQYF.

This clonotype was seen at least ten times. The rearrangement joins TRBV11-2 to TRBJ2-1; D remains unclear. V shed 2 bases and J shed 1 base, with 9 bases lying between them. Per germline, CDR1 SGHAT and CDR2 FQNNGV. The CDR3 has 15 residues. CDR3 sequence (DNA): TGTGCCAGCAGCTTACGGTCAATTTCCTACAATGAGCAGTTCTTC. Its translation is CASSLRSISYNEQFF.

At least ten counts were recorded for this clonotype. The CDR3, as DNA: TGTGCCAGCAGTTTTACCATCGACAGGTCCTACGAGCAGTACTTC. Its translation: CASSFTIDRSYEQYF. The V call is TRBV27, the J call TRBJ2-7; perhaps TRBD1 as D (6 bases). Germline CDR1 MNHEY, CDR2 SMNVEV (reference sequence). Trimming cost V 3 bases and J 1 base, with 13 bases left between them. This CDR3 has 15 residues.

Only one count was recorded for this clonotype. In nucleotides, the CDR3 is TGTGCCAGCAGCCAAGGAGAAAGCCTGGTCCAAGAGACCCAGTACTTC. Translating gives CASSQGESLVQETQYF. V and J are TRBV14 and TRBJ2-5; D unresolved. V was clipped by 1 base and J by 1 base, with 13 bases between them. CDR3 length equals 16 residues. Germline values: CDR1 SGHDN, CDR2 FVKESK.

Many counts were recorded for this clonotype. The V and J genes are TRBV11-3 and TRBJ2-1; 7 bases match TRBD1. This CDR3 has 14 residues. The V gene's germline CDR1 is SGHNT and CDR2 YENEEA. Trimming cost V 4 bases and J 8 bases; bases outside gene matches: 8. CDR3 sequence (DNA): TGTGCCAGCAGCTCAACGGACAGGAGCTATGAGCAGTTCTTC. Translation gives CASSSTDRSYEQFF.